This paragraph reports one T cell receptor (beta chain). Its antigen is not identified. The data were taken from a study of cytomegalovirus exposure and HLA in healthy donors. Background on the study: Later, an analysis reported that the roughly 120 validation repertoires had used the same platform as the approximately 670 first-cohort repertoires. Findings and limits, study-wide: A later analysis found first-cohort TCR clusters tended to co-occur in the approximately 110 validation repertoires. Cytomegalovirus-associated TCR beta chains were listed, numbering 164. Rarity marked most TCR sequences, yet some public TCRs occurred in many donors.

Here immunoSEQ multiplex PCR was the method, and the copy in TCRdb shows in-frame clones only, minus some. The sample includes about 150,000 clones, 85% to 90% of them seen just once. The clonotype comes from a woman under 30 in good health and CMV-seropositive. Sequencing was carried out using PBMCs.

The CDR3 DNA is TGTGCCAGCAGCGTAACCCCGACAGGTGCTAATGAAAAACTGTTTTTT. Its protein product is CASSVTPTGANEKLFF. The gene calls are TRBV9 and TRBJ1-4; perhaps TRBD1 as D (6 bases). The ends were cut back, 1 base at V and 3 bases at J, with 13 bases in the middle. The CDR3 is 16 amino acids. Germline CDR1 and CDR2: SGDLS and YYNGEE.